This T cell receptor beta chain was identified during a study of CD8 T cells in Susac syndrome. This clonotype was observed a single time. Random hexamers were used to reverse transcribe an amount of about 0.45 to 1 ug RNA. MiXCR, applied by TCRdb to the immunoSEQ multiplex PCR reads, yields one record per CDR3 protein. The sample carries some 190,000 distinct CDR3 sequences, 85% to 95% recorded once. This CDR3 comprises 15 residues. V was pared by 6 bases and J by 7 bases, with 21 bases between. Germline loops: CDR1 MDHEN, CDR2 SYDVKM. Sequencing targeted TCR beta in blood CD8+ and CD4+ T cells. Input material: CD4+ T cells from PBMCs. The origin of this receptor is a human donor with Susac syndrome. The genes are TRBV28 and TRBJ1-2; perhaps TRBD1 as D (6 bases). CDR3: CASSAPGTKGGGYTF. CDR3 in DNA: TGTGCCAGCAGCGCCCCCGGGACAAAGGGTGGTGGCTACACCTTC.